Sequencing of this TCR beta chain was carried out in a study of T cells expressing NK-cell markers. The germline CDR1 and CDR2 sequences are SGHRS and YFSETQ. The CDR3 length is 16 residues. TCRdb derives one entry per CDR3 protein from the 5' RACE reads, leaving out DNA. The repertoire table contains fewer than 200,000 distinct CDR3 sequences. Sequencing was carried out using blood T cells: a sorted CD56 or NKG2C T cell subset, CD4+ or CD8+ T cells, or bulk PBMC T cells (not recorded which). This TCR derives from a woman between 18 and 69 years old in good health. The chain uses TRBV5-1 and TRBJ2-1; TCRdb proposes TRBD2, but this gene call is untestable without DNA. The CDR3 loop is CASSLPGLAAYNEQFF. Supplemented by reference TRBV5-1 and TRBJ2-1, the full variable domain reads KAGVTQTPRYLIKTRGQQVTLSCSPISGHRSVSWYQQTPGQGLQFLFEYFSETQRNKGNFPGRFSGRQFSNSRSEMNVSTLELGDSALYLCASSLPGLAAYNEQFFGPGTRLTVL.